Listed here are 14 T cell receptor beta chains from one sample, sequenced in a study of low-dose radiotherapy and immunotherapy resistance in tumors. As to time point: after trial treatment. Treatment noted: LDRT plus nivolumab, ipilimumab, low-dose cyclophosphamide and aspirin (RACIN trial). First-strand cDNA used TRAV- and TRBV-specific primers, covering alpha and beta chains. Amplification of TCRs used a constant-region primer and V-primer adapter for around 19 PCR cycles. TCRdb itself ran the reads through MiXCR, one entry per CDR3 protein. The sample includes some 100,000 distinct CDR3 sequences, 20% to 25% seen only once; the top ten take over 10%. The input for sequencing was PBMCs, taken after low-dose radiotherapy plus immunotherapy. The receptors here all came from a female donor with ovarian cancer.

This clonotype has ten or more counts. The CDR3 region has the DNA TGTGCCAGCAGTTTATTACTCGTACAGGGGGGGGGGGCCAACGTCCTGACTTTC. Residues: CASSLLLVQGGGANVLTF. V gene TRBV28 combines with J gene TRBJ2-6; D is possibly TRBD1 (8 bases). V was pared by 1 base and J by 4 bases, with 17 bases between. The germline CDR1 and CDR2 sequences are MDHEN and SYDVKM. This CDR3 region has 18 residues.

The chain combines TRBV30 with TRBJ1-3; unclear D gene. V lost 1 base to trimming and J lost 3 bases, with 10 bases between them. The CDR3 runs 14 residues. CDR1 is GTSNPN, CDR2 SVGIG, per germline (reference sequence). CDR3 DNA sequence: TGTGCCTGGAGTGACACTTCTATTGGAAACACCATATATTTT. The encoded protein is CAWSDTSIGNTIYF.

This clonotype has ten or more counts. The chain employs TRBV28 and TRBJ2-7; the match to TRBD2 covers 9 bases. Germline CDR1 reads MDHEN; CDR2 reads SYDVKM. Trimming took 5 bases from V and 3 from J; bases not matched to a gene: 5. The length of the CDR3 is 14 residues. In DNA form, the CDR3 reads TGTGCCAGCAGTCCAGCGGGGGGCGGCTACGAGCAGTACTTC. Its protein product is CASSPAGGGYEQYF.

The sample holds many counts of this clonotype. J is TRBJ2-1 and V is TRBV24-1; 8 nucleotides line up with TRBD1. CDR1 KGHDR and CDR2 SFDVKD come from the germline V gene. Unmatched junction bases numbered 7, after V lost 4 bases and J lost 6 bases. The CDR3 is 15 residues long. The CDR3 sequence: CATSDPLGQGNEQFF. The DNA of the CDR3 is TGTGCCACCAGTGACCCTCTTGGACAGGGCAATGAGCAGTTCTTC.

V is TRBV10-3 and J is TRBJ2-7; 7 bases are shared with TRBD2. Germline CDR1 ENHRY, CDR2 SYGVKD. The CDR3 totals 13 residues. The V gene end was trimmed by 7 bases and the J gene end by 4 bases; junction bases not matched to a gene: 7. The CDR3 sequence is CAITERDGYEQYF. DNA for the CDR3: TGTGCCATCACGGAGCGGGACGGGTACGAGCAGTACTTC.

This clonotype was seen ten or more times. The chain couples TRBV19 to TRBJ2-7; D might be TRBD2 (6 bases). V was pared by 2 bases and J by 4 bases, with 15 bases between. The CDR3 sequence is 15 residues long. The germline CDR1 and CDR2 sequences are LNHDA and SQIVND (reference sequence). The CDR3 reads CASSINGGRRYEQYF. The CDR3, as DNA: TGTGCCAGTAGTATAAACGGAGGGCGGCGGTACGAGCAGTACTTC.

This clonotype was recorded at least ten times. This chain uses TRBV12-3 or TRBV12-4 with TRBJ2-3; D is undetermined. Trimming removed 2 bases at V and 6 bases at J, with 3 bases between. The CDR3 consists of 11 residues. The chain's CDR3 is CASSLYDTQYF. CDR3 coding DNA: TGTGCCAGCAGTTTATATGATACGCAGTATTTT.

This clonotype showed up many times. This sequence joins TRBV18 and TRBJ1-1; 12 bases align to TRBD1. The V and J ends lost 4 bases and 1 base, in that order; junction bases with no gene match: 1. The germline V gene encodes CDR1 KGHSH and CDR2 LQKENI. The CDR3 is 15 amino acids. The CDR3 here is CASSQGQGANTEAFF. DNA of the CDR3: TGTGCCAGCTCACAGGGACAGGGGGCGAACACTGAAGCTTTCTTT.

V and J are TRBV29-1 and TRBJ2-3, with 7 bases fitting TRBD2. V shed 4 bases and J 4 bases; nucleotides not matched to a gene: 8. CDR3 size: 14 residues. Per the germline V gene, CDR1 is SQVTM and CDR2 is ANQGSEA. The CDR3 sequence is CSVGVAGSADTQYF. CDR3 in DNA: TGCAGCGTTGGGGTAGCGGGTTCGGCAGATACGCAGTATTTT.

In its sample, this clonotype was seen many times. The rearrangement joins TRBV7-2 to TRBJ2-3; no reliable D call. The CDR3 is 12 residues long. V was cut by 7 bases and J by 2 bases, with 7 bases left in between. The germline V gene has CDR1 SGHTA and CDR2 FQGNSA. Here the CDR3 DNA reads TGTGCCAGCACCAGGAACACAGATACGCAGTATTTT. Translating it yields CASTRNTDTQYF.

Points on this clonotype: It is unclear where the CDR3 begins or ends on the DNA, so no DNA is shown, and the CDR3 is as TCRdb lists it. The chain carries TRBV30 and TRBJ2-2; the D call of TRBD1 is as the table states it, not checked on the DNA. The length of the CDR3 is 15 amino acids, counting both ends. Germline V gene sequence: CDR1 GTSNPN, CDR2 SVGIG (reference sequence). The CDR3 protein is CTMVRGQNTGELFFF.

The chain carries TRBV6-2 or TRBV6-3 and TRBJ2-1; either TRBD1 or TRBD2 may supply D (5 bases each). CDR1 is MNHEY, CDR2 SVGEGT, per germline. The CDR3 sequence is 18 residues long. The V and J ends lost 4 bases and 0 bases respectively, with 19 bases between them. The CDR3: CASSSPLGAGSSYNEQFF. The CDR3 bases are TGTGCCAGCAGTTCCCCTCTTGGGGCAGGGAGCTCCTACAATGAGCAGTTCTTC.

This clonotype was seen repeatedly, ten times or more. The CDR3 loop is CASSLPSEGDTQYF. The DNA of the CDR3 is TGCGCCAGCAGCTTGCCTAGCGAGGGAGATACGCAGTATTTT. This chain uses TRBV5-1 with TRBJ2-3, with TRBD2 as a possible D gene (6 bases). The CDR3 is 14 residues long. CDR1 and CDR2 (germline): SGHRS, YFSETQ. Trimming removed 1 base at V and 5 bases at J, with 11 bases between.

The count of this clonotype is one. CDR3 residues: CASSPRHLDYNEQFF. CDR3 nucleotide sequence: TGTGCCAGCTCACCACGGCATTTAGACTACAATGAGCAGTTCTTC. The chain carries TRBV18 and TRBJ2-1; D call uncertain. The CDR3 has 15 residues. Trimming pared 1 base from V and 3 bases from J, leaving 10 bases between. Per germline, CDR1 KGHSH and CDR2 LQKENI.